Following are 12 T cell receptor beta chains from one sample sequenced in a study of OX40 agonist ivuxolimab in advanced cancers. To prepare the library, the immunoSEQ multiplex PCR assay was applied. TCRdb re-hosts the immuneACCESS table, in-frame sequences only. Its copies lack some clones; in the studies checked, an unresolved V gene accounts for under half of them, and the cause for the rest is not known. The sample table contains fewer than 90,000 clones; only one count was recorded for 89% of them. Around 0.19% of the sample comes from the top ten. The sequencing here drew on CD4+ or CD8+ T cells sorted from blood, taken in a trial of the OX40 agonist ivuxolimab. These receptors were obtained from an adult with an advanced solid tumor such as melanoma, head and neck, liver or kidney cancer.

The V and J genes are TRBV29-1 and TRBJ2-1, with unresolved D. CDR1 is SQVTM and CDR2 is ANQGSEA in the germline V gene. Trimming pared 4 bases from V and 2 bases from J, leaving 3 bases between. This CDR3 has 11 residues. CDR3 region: CSVVPYNEQFF. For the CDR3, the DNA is TGCAGCGTTGTACCCTACAATGAGCAGTTCTTC.

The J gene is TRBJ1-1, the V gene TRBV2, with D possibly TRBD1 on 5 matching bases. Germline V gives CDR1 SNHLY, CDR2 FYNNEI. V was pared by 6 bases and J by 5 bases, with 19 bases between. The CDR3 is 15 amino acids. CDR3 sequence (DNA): TGTGCCAGCAGCCAACCGCGGGGGGGAAGGACTGAAGCTTTCTTT. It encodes CASSQPRGGRTEAFF.

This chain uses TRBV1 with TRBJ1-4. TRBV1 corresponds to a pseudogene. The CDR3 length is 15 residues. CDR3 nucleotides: TGCACCAGCAGCGGGACCGGGACGGATAATGAAAAACTGTTTTTT. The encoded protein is CTSSGTGTDNEKLFF.

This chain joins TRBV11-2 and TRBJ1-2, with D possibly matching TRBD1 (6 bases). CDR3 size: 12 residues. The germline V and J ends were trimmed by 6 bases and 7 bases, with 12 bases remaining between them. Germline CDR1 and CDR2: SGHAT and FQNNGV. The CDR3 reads CASSRSGAGYTF. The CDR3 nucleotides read TGTGCCAGCAGTCGTTCAGGGGCTGGCTACACCTTC.

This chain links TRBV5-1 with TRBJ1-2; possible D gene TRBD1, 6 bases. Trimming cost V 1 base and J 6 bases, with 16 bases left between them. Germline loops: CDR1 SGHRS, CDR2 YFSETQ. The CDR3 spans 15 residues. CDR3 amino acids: CASSLSRTPGDGYTF. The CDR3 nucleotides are TGCGCCAGCAGCTTGTCTAGGACACCAGGGGATGGCTACACCTTC.

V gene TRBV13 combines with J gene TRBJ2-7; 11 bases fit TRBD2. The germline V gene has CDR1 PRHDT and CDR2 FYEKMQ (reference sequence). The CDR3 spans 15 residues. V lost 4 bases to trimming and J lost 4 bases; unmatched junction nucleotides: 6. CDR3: CASSSLGTSGYEQYF. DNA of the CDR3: TGTGCCAGCAGCTCTCTTGGGACTAGCGGATACGAGCAGTACTTC. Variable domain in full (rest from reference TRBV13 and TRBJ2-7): AAGVIQSPRHLIKEKRETATLKCYPIPRHDTVYWYQQGPGQDPQFLISFYEKMQSDKGSIPDRFSAQQFSDYHSELNMSSLELGDSALYFCASSSLGTSGYEQYFGPGTRLTVT.

The CDR3 sequence is CASSGPWTGPGELFF. The CDR3 bases are TGTGCCAGTAGTGGCCCCTGGACAGGGCCCGGGGAGCTGTTTTTT. The chain couples TRBV19 to TRBJ2-2, with 8 bases lining up with TRBD1. Unmatched junction bases numbered 8, after V lost 5 bases and J lost 6 bases. CDR3 length: 15 amino acids. Germline V gene sequence: CDR1 LNHDA, CDR2 SQIVND (reference sequence).

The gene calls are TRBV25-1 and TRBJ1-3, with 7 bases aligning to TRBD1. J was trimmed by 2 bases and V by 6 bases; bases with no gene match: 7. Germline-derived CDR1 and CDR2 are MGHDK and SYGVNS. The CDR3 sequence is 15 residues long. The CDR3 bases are TGTGCCAGCAGCAAACCAGGGGGGACTGGAAACACCATATATTTT. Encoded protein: CASSKPGGTGNTIYF.

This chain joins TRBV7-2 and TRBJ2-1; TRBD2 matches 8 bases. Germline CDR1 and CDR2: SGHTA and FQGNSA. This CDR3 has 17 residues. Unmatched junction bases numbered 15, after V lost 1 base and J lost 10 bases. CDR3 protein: CASSLVPGHFRGGEQFF. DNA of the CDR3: TGTGCCAGCAGCTTAGTACCGGGTCATTTTCGGGGGGGCGAGCAGTTCTTC.

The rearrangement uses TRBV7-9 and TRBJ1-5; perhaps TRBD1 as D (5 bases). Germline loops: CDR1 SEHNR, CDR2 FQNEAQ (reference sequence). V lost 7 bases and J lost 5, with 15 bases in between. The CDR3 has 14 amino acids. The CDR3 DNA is TGTGCCAGCAACTCCGGGACCAGGCATCAGCCCCAGCATTTT. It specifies CASNSGTRHQPQHF.

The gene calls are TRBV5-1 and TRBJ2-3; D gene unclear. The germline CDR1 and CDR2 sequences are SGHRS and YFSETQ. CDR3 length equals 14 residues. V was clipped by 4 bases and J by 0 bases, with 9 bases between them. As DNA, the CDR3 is TGCGCCAGCAGCCCCTCGATTAGCACAGATACGCAGTATTTT. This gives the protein CASSPSISTDTQYF. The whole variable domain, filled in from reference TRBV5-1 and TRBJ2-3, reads KAGVTQTPRYLIKTRGQQVTLSCSPISGHRSVSWYQQTPGQGLQFLFEYFSETQRNKGNFPGRFSGRQFSNSRSEMNVSTLELGDSALYLCASSPSISTDTQYFGPGTRLTVL.

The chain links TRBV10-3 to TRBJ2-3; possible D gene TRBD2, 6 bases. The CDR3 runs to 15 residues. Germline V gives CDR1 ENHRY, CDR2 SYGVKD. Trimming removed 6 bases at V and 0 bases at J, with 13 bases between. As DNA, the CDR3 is TGTGCCATCAGGCAACTAGCAACCAGCACAGATACGCAGTATTTT. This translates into CAIRQLATSTDTQYF.